What follows are 9 T cell receptor beta chains derived from one specimen sequenced in a study of CD8 T cells in Susac syndrome. A quantity of about 0.5 to 1 ug RNA underwent reverse transcription using random hexamers. MiXCR, applied by TCRdb to the immunoSEQ multiplex PCR reads, yields one record per CDR3 protein. Altogether 330,000 or so distinct CDR3 sequences are present, about 88% being singletons, with the ten largest covering roughly 0.2%. The sequencing sample was made of CD8+ T cells from PBMCs. All receptors come from a human donor with multiple sclerosis.

This sequence joins TRBV7-2 and TRBJ2-7; possibly TRBD2 for D (5 bases). V gave up 2 bases and J gave up 3 bases, with 14 bases separating them. In germline, CDR1 is SGHTA, CDR2 FQGNSA. The CDR3 has 15 residues. Here the CDR3 reads CASSLRASGGYEQYF. The DNA of the CDR3 is TGTGCCAGCAGCTTAAGGGCAAGTGGAGGCTACGAGCAGTACTTC.

In this sample, this clonotype turned up once. The chain employs TRBV2 and TRBJ2-3; possibly TRBD2 for D (5 bases). Germline CDR1 reads SNHLY; CDR2 reads FYNNEI. Trimming shortened V by 3 bases and J by 4 bases, and 17 bases separated the two germline ends. CDR3 length: 16 amino acids. The CDR3 DNA reads TGTGCCAGCAGTGACCTAGGAGAGGGCCGGGCAGATACGCAGTATTTT. Translated, it gives CASSDLGEGRADTQYF.

CDR3 in DNA: TGTGCCACCAGTGCCCCGTCTACAGGGTACACAGATACGCAGTATTTT. As protein: CATSAPSTGYTDTQYF. The rearrangement links TRBV24-1 to TRBJ2-3, with D possibly being TRBD1 (6 bases). The V end lost 5 bases, the J end lost 2 bases, and 16 bases lay between the germline ends. The CDR3 runs 16 residues. Germline V CDR1 and CDR2: KGHDR, SFDVKD.

This clonotype was picked up one time. This chain joins TRBV29-1 and TRBJ2-4; 7 nucleotides line up with TRBD2. Unmatched junction bases numbered 4, after V lost 7 bases and J lost 1 base. The CDR3 loop spans 13 amino acids. Germline V gene data show CDR1 as SQVTM and CDR2 as ANQGSEA. CDR3 loop: CSAVGGAKNIQYF. CDR3 DNA sequence: TGCAGCGCCGTGGGGGGGGCCAAAAACATTCAGTACTTC. Looking up the rest from reference TRBV29-1 and TRBJ2-4 gives the full variable domain: SAVISQKPSRDICQRGTSLTIQCQVDSQVTMMFWYRQQPGQSLTLIATANQGSEATYESGFVIDKFPISRPNLTFSTLTVSNMSPEDSSIYLCSAVGGAKNIQYFGAGTRLSVL.

The chain combines TRBV6-2 or TRBV6-3 with TRBJ2-1; 7 nucleotides match TRBD1. CDR3 size: 11 residues. Germline trimming cut 5 bases from V and 9 bases from J; bases unmatched to any gene: 1. The germline V gene has CDR1 MNHEY and CDR2 SVGEGT. The CDR3 nucleotides are TGTGCCAGCAGTGGGACAGTTGAGCAGTTCTTC. This translates into CASSGTVEQFF.

J is TRBJ2-5 and V is TRBV18; the match to TRBD1 covers 8 bases. J lost 5 bases, V lost 0 bases, and 8 bases had no gene match. The CDR3 is made up of 16 amino acids. The germline V gene encodes CDR1 KGHSH and CDR2 LQKENI. The CDR3 here is CASSPPPRGLWETQYF. Here the CDR3 DNA reads TGTGCCAGCTCACCACCGCCCAGGGGGCTTTGGGAGACCCAGTACTTC. Using reference TRBV18 and TRBJ2-5 for the parts outside the CDR3, the full variable domain is NAGVMQNPRHLVRRRGQEARLRCSPMKGHSHVYWYRQLPEEGLKFMVYLQKENIIDESGMPKERFSAEFPKEGPSILRIQQVVRGDSAAYFCASSPPPRGLWETQYFGPGTRLLVL.

CDR3 protein: CASSPNGQGAEQYF. Here the CDR3 DNA reads TGTGCCAGCAGCCCGAACGGACAGGGGGCCGAGCAGTACTTC. This rearrangement joins TRBV7-3 to TRBJ2-7; 11 positions match TRBD1. V dropped 5 bases and J dropped 6; count of bases not matched to a gene: 6. Germline assignment: CDR1 SGHTA and CDR2 FQGTGA. The CDR3 is 14 residues long.

The chain recombines TRBV15 with TRBJ1-1; 7 bases map to TRBD1. Trimming cost V 0 bases and J 0 bases; bases outside gene matches: 7. The length of the CDR3 is 17 residues. Germline assignment: CDR1 LNHNV and CDR2 YYDKDF (reference sequence). The CDR3 here is CATSREGTAILNTEAFF. DNA for the CDR3: TGTGCCACCAGCAGAGAAGGGACAGCGATTTTGAACACTGAAGCTTTCTTT.

The gene calls are TRBV30 and TRBJ1-1; no firm D call. V dropped 0 bases and J dropped 11 bases, with 13 bases sitting between them. Germline V gene lookup returns CDR1 GTSNPN and CDR2 SVGIG (reference sequence). CDR3 size: 12 residues. The CDR3 sequence is CAWSVIMGRAFF. CDR3 coding DNA: TGTGCCTGGAGTGTTATCATGGGGAGGGCTTTCTTT.